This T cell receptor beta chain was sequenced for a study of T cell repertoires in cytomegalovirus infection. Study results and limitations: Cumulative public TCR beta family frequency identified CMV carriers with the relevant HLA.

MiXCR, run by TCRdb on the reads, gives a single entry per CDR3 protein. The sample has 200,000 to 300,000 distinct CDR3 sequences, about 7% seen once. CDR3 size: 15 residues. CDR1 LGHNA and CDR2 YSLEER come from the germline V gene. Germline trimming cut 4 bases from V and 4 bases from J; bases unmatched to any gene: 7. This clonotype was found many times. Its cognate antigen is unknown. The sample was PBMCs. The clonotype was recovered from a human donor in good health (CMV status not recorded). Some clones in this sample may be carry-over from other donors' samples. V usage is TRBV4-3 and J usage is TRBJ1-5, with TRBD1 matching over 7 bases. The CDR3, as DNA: TGCGCCAGCAGCCCCGACAGGGCGGGGAATCAGCCCCAGCATTTT. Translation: CASSPDRAGNQPQHF.